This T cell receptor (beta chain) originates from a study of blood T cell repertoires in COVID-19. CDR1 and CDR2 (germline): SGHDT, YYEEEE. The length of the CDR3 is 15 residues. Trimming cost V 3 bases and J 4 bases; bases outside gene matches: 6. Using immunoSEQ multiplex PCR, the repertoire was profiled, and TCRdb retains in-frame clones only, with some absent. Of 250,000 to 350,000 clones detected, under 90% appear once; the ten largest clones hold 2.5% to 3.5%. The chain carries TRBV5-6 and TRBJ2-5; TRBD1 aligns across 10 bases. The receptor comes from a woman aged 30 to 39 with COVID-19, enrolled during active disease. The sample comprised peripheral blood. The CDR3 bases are TGTGCCAGCAGCTCAGACAGGGGGCGCGGAGAGACCCAGTACTTC. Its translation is CASSSDRGRGETQYF.